Reported below is one T cell receptor (beta chain). Its antigen is as yet unknown. The authors divided CD4+ cells into CD45RA+ naive and CD45RA-negative memory subsets. Per germline, CDR1 ENHRY and CDR2 SYGVKD. Trimming left V 8 bases short and J 3 bases short, with 16 bases between. The CDR3 spans 15 residues. The sample belongs to a study of shared clonotypes between healthy human individuals. The overall study: Per-donor plates numbered three CD4 naive, three CD4 memory, two CD8 naive and one CD8 memory. Regarding the study as a whole: In this cohort, only blood was sampled, and tissue repertoires likely differ.

Data came from immunoSEQ multiplex PCR; TCRdb stores just in-frame clones and leaves some out. The sample shows 2 million to 2.5 million clones, around 95% of them seen only once. Input material: naive CD4+ T cells sorted from blood. Subset in this sample: CD45RA+ positively selected. This TCR was sampled from a man aged 18 to 35 in good health. The chain carries TRBV10-3 and TRBJ2-2; TRBD1 or TRBD2 may be the D gene (6 bases each). DNA of the CDR3: TGTGCCATCGGCGGTTACAGGGAGGACACCGGGGAGCTGTTTTTT. This gives the protein CAIGGYREDTGELFF.